This is a list of T cell receptor beta chains from one sample in a study of early T cells in non-severe SARS-CoV-2 infection. MiXCR, run by TCRdb on the 5' RACE reads, gives a single entry per CDR3 protein. The sample contains 50,000 to 60,000 distinct CDR3 sequences, over 9.5% of which appear only once. Source material: whole blood. The receptors stem from an adult who was a healthcare worker with PCR-confirmed SARS-CoV-2 infection or an uninfected control (not recorded which). Both conserved end residues are part of each CDR3. The D gene is left open where the match is weak. Clone size is stated in some rows and not others, as once, few, many or a class when expanded.

clone_size	v_call	d_call	j_call	cdr3_aa	cdr3_nt
many	TRBV12-3/TRBV12-4	-	TRBJ1-5	CASSMTDDQPQHF	TGTGCCAGCAGTATGACGGACGATCAGCCCCAGCATTTT
many	TRBV12-3/TRBV12-4	-	TRBJ1-1	CASHRDMNTEAFF	TGTGCCAGCCATAGAGATATGAACACTGAAGCTTTCTTT
many	TRBV29-1	-	TRBJ2-5	CSVELGIETQYF	TGCAGCGTTGAATTGGGGATAGAGACCCAGTACTTC
medium-sized	TRBV6-4	-	TRBJ2-3	CASSDGGASTDTQYF	TGTGCCAGCAGTGACGGCGGAGCTAGCACAGATACGCAGTATTTT
-	TRBV19	-	TRBJ2-6	CASTPQGSPGANVLTF	TGTGCCAGTACTCCACAGGGTTCCCCTGGGGCCAACGTCCTGACTTTC
many	TRBV29-1	-	TRBJ2-5	CSVEEGDQYF	TGCAGCGTTGAGGAGGGGGACCAGTACTTC
few	TRBV20-1	-	TRBJ2-3	CSAPWNTDTQYF	TGCAGTGCTCCCTGGAACACAGATACGCAGTATTTT
many	TRBV6-5	-	TRBJ2-5	CASRPRGYQETQYF	TGTGCCAGCAGGCCACGGGGGTACCAAGAGACCCAGTACTTC
many	TRBV9	-	TRBJ2-2	CASSVGSGTGELFF	TGTGCCAGCAGCGTAGGAAGCGGGACCGGGGAGCTGTTTTTT
-	TRBV7-9	-	TRBJ2-3	CASSPRRAVRVDTQYF	TGTGCCAGCAGCCCACGGCGGGCCGTGCGAGTTGATACGCAGTATTTT
few	TRBV4-1	-	TRBJ2-1	CASSQVGRRGNEQFF	TGCGCCAGCAGCCAAGTCGGTCGCAGGGGTAATGAGCAGTTCTTC
many	TRBV7-9	TRBD2	TRBJ2-3	CASGKWSAGVRTDTQYF	TGTGCCAGCGGTAAATGGTCAGCGGGAGTCCGCACAGATACGCAGTATTTT
many	TRBV4-3	-	TRBJ2-4	CASSQFRDQGNIQYF	TGCGCCAGCAGCCAATTCCGGGACCAAGGAAACATTCAGTACTTC
many	TRBV12-3/TRBV12-4	TRBD2	TRBJ2-1	CASSPTTSGSRHEQFF	TGTGCCAGCAGTCCAACGACTAGCGGGAGTAGACATGAGCAGTTCTTC
few	TRBV2	-	TRBJ2-7	CASKRNRESSYEQYF	TGTGCCAGCAAGAGGAACAGGGAAAGCTCCTACGAGCAGTACTTC
many	TRBV6-2/TRBV6-3	TRBD1	TRBJ2-2	CASSYPQGQGYTGELFF	TGTGCCAGCAGTTACCCTCAGGGACAGGGATACACCGGGGAGCTGTTTTTT
-	TRBV13	-	TRBJ2-5	CASSLRTGSGETQYF	TGTGCCAGCAGTCTCAGAACCGGGTCGGGTGAGACCCAGTACTTC
-	TRBV24-1	-	TRBJ2-7	CATSDPSAGNYEQYF	TGTGCCACCAGTGATCCCTCCGCCGGGAACTACGAGCAGTACTTC
many	TRBV7-2	-	TRBJ1-2	CASSLALPDYGYTF	TGTGCCAGCAGCTTAGCGCTCCCAGACTATGGCTACACCTTC
many	TRBV12-3/TRBV12-4	TRBD2	TRBJ2-1	CASSWTSGPYNEQFF	TGTGCCAGCAGTTGGACTAGCGGGCCCTACAATGAGCAGTTCTTC
-	TRBV20-1	TRBD1	TRBJ2-7	CSAPGTGTYEQYF	TGCAGTGCTCCCGGGACAGGTACCTACGAGCAGTACTTC
-	TRBV19	TRBD2	TRBJ2-3	CASRVAGTTRTSDTQYF	TGTGCCAGTAGAGTAGCGGGGACAACACGCACGTCAGATACGCAGTATTTT
-	TRBV12-3/TRBV12-4	TRBD2	TRBJ2-3	CASSPAGGFTQYF	TGTGCCAGCAGCCCAGCGGGGGGTTTTACGCAGTATTTT
-	TRBV4-1	-	TRBJ1-5	CASSQEAGNQPQHF	TGCGCCAGCAGCCAAGAAGCGGGAAATCAGCCCCAGCATTTT
few	TRBV20-1	TRBD2	TRBJ2-7	CSALGLALYEQYF	TGCAGTGCCCTGGGACTAGCGCTGTACGAGCAGTACTTC
-	TRBV28	TRBD2	TRBJ2-2	CASSFTPGLAGGPGELFF	TGTGCCAGCAGTTTTACCCCTGGACTAGCGGGAGGGCCCGGGGAGCTGTTTTTT